This entry lists 23 T cell receptor beta chains sequenced from one sample in a study of blood T cell repertoires in COVID-19. Data came from immunoSEQ multiplex PCR; TCRdb stores just in-frame clones and leaves some out. Among fewer than 200,000 clones listed, about 85% were seen once. The material sequenced was peripheral blood. These receptors came from a man aged 40-49 years with acute or convalescent COVID-19.

The CDR3 protein is CASSFRTEETQYF. CDR3 nucleotide sequence: TGTGCCAGCAGCTTCCGGACAGAAGAGACCCAGTACTTC. The chain links TRBV11-2 to TRBJ2-5; the D gene is possibly TRBD1 (6 bases). V gave up 3 bases and J gave up 3 bases, with 8 bases separating them. The CDR3 covers 13 residues. Germline loops: CDR1 SGHAT, CDR2 FQNNGV.

The rearrangement joins TRBV19 to TRBJ1-2; 9 positions match TRBD1. CDR3 length equals 15 residues. V dropped 3 bases and J dropped 7; count of bases not matched to a gene: 9. The V gene's germline CDR1 is LNHDA and CDR2 SQIVND (reference sequence). In DNA, the CDR3 is TGTGCCAGTAGTATGAACCGGGACAGGGCACGTGGCTACACCTTC. Its translation: CASSMNRDRARGYTF.

The rearrangement links TRBV11-2 to TRBJ2-5, with a weak D call TRBD2 (5 bases). V lost 4 bases, J lost 5 bases, and 11 bases lay in between. The CDR3 spans 13 residues. CDR1 and CDR2 (germline): SGHAT, FQNNGV. The CDR3, as DNA: TGTGCCAGCAGCTGGGATGGAGGCGAGACCCAGTACTTC. Translation gives CASSWDGGETQYF.

This clone has more than one count but fewer than ten. The chain has TRBV19 and TRBJ1-5; tentatively, D is TRBD1 (5 bases). The CDR3 is made up of 13 amino acids. Germline V gene data show CDR1 as LNHDA and CDR2 as SQIVND (reference sequence). The V end lost 3 bases, the J end lost 5 bases, and 8 bases lay between the germline ends. The CDR3 spells CASSMKGDQPQHF. Here the CDR3 DNA reads TGTGCCAGTAGTATGAAAGGGGATCAGCCCCAGCATTTT.

This chain joins TRBV7-8 and TRBJ2-6; possibly TRBD1 for D (6 bases). Trimming stripped 2 bases from V and 2 bases from J, with 16 bases between. Germline V gene data show CDR1 as SGHVS and CDR2 as FQNEAQ. The CDR3 loop spans 18 amino acids. CDR3 sequence: CASSLTSKTGAGANVLTF. CDR3 nucleotides: TGTGCCAGCAGCTTAACAAGTAAGACAGGAGCTGGGGCCAACGTCCTGACTTTC.

The rearrangement uses TRBV7-2 and TRBJ1-5; 7 nucleotides align to TRBD1. J gave up 0 bases and V 4 bases, and 3 bases lay outside the gene matches. Germline lookup yields CDR1 SGHTA and CDR2 FQGNSA. This CDR3 has 15 residues. CDR3: CASSYNRGSNQPQHF. The CDR3 coding sequence is TGTGCCAGCAGCTACAACAGGGGTAGCAATCAGCCCCAGCATTTT. Combining the CDR3 with reference TRBV7-2 and TRBJ1-5 gives the whole variable domain GAGVSQSPSNKVTEKGKDVELRCDPISGHTALYWYRQSLGQGLEFLIYFQGNSAPDKSGLPSDRFSAERTGGSVSTLTIQRTQQEDSAVYLCASSYNRGSNQPQHFGDGTRLSIL.

V and J are TRBV5-1 and TRBJ1-1; 8 positions agree with TRBD1. This CDR3 region has 16 residues. J lost 1 base, V lost 0 bases, and 5 bases had no gene match. The germline CDR1 and CDR2 sequences are SGHRS and YFSETQ. CDR3 protein: CASSLETGGRNTEAFF. In DNA, the CDR3 is TGCGCCAGCAGCTTGGAAACAGGGGGAAGGAACACTGAAGCTTTCTTT.

The V and J genes are TRBV5-4 and TRBJ2-5; D is possibly TRBD1 (6 bases). The germline CDR1 and CDR2 sequences are SGHNT and YYREEE (reference sequence). The CDR3 covers 14 residues. With 0 bases removed from V and 5 bases from J, the gap between germline ends came to 11 bases. CDR3 protein: CASSLEQGWETQYF. CDR3 in DNA: TGTGCCAGCAGCTTGGAGCAGGGGTGGGAGACCCAGTACTTC.

This chain joins TRBV10-2 and TRBJ2-2, with 8 bases matching TRBD1. Per germline, CDR1 WSHSY and CDR2 SAAADI. The CDR3 has 16 residues. V dropped 6 bases and J dropped 1; count of bases not matched to a gene: 7. The CDR3 DNA reads as TGCGCCAGCAGGGACAGGGAAAAGGGGAACACCGGGGAGCTGTTTTTT. It encodes CASRDREKGNTGELFF.

This rearrangement joins TRBV7-3 to TRBJ2-1; D is perhaps TRBD2 (5 bases). The germline V gene has CDR1 SGHTA and CDR2 FQGTGA. The CDR3 has 16 residues. Deletions cut 3 bases from V and 7 bases from J, with 19 bases between. CDR3 amino acids: CASSFSLDFSVNEQFF. The CDR3 DNA reads as TGTGCCAGCAGCTTCTCACTAGACTTTTCGGTTAATGAGCAGTTCTTC.

This chain links TRBV6-2 or TRBV6-3 with TRBJ2-7; TRBD1 might be the D (6 bases). Trimming took 4 bases from V and 4 from J, leaving 11 bases between them. The CDR3 totals 13 residues. Germline V gene sequence: CDR1 MNHEY, CDR2 SVGEGT. The CDR3 nucleotides read TGTGCCAGCAGTTCGACAGGTAGATACGAGCAGTACTTC. Its protein product is CASSSTGRYEQYF.

This clone was recorded only once. This chain joins TRBV28 and TRBJ1-5; the D is unclear. V lost 6 bases and J lost 1, with 19 bases in between. CDR1 and CDR2 (germline): MDHEN, SYDVKM. The CDR3 extends over 17 amino acids. The CDR3 spells CASSRTTPGGSNQPQHF. CDR3 bases: TGTGCCAGCAGCCGCACCACACCCGGAGGGAGCAATCAGCCCCAGCATTTT. Full variable domain (missing parts from reference TRBV28 and TRBJ1-5): DVKVTQSSRYLVKRTGEKVFLECVQDMDHENMFWYRQDPGLGLRLIYFSYDVKMKEKGDIPEGYSVSREKKERFSLILESASTNQTSMYLCASSRTTPGGSNQPQHFGDGTRLSIL.

V and J are TRBV7-2 and TRBJ1-4; 12 nucleotides align to TRBD1. The germline gives CDR1 SGHTA, CDR2 FQGNSA. The trim removed 5 bases at V and 7 bases at J, leaving 8 bases unmatched. The CDR3 is 16 amino acids. The CDR3 bases are TGTGCCAGCAGCAGGGCTCCGGGACAGGGGGCTGAAAAACTGTTTTTT. It codes for CASSRAPGQGAEKLFF.

The V and J genes are TRBV3-1 (or the pseudogene TRBV3-2) and TRBJ1-1, with D perhaps TRBD1 (5 bases). The CDR3 runs to 13 residues. Trimming left V 3 bases short and J 1 base short, with 6 bases between. Germline values: CDR1 LGHDT, CDR2 YNNKEL (reference sequence). CDR3 in amino acids: CASSQQGNTEAFF. DNA of the CDR3: TGTGCCAGCAGCCAGCAGGGGAACACTGAAGCTTTCTTT.

The chain recombines TRBV28 with TRBJ2-2; D gene uncertain. Germline CDR1 and CDR2: MDHEN and SYDVKM. V lost 8 bases, J lost 4 bases, and 8 bases lay in between. The length of the CDR3 is 12 residues. CDR3 amino acids: CASQSSTGELFF. CDR3 coding DNA: TGTGCCAGCCAATCGAGCACCGGGGAGCTGTTTTTT.

V and J are TRBV11-1 and TRBJ2-5; 8 nucleotides match TRBD2. The CDR3 covers 13 residues. CDR1 and CDR2 (germline): SGHAT, FQDESV (reference sequence). The V segment lost 6 bases and the J segment 3 bases; nucleotides outside the gene matches: 3. The CDR3 loop is CASRTSAKETQYF. Written as DNA, the CDR3 is TGTGCCAGCAGGACTAGCGCTAAAGAGACCCAGTACTTC.

The rearrangement joins TRBV5-1 to TRBJ2-1, with 7 bases lining up with TRBD1. J lost 6 bases, V lost 4 bases, and 10 bases had no gene match. This CDR3 contains 15 residues. Germline V gives CDR1 SGHRS, CDR2 YFSETQ. The CDR3 is CASSPWGSGGNEQFF. The CDR3 nucleotides read TGCGCCAGCAGCCCGTGGGGGTCAGGGGGCAATGAGCAGTTCTTC.

This sequence joins TRBV6-1 and TRBJ1-2; 7 bases line up with TRBD1. This CDR3 region has 14 residues. The V and J ends lost 2 bases and 10 bases, in that order; junction bases with no gene match: 10. CDR1 is MNHNS and CDR2 is SASEGT in the germline V gene. CDR3: CASSETDRAFPYTF. The CDR3 region has the DNA TGTGCCAGCAGTGAAACCGACAGGGCCTTTCCCTACACCTTC.

The chain uses TRBV9 and TRBJ2-7; 9 nucleotides align to TRBD1. Per the germline V gene, CDR1 is SGDLS and CDR2 is YYNGEE. The CDR3 runs to 15 residues. V lost 3 bases and J lost 5; bases outside the gene matches: 9. The CDR3, as DNA: TGTGCCAGCAGCGCCCGCGACAGGGGGGGTGACGAGCAGTACTTC. Translation: CASSARDRGGDEQYF.

V and J are TRBV25-1 and TRBJ1-2, with D tentatively TRBD1 (5 bases). From germline, CDR1 is MGHDK and CDR2 SYGVNS. Trimming stripped 10 bases from V and 5 bases from J, with 17 bases between. The CDR3 is 13 amino acids. As DNA, the CDR3 is TGTGCCACCACCGACAGCCTCTCTTATGGCTACACCTTC. Translated: CATTDSLSYGYTF.

This chain connects TRBV7-9 to TRBJ2-7; the match to TRBD1 covers 8 bases. V trimming: 0 bases; J trimming: 2 bases; junction bases outside the gene matches: 6. CDR3 size: 16 residues. Germline assignment: CDR1 SEHNR and CDR2 FQNEAQ (reference sequence). The CDR3 reads CASSLATGVGTYEQYF. The CDR3 coding sequence is TGTGCCAGCAGCTTAGCGACAGGGGTGGGAACCTACGAGCAGTACTTC.

The chain employs TRBV2 and TRBJ2-1, with D possibly matching TRBD2 (7 bases). V was trimmed by 6 bases and J by 2 bases, leaving 14 bases between them. This CDR3 is built from 15 residues. Per the germline V gene, CDR1 is SNHLY and CDR2 is FYNNEI. The CDR3 is CASSQGRATYNEQFF. DNA of the CDR3: TGTGCCAGCAGCCAGGGGAGGGCGACCTACAATGAGCAGTTCTTC.

The chain couples TRBV10-3 to TRBJ1-5; 7 bases agree with TRBD1. The CDR3 has 14 residues. CDR1 is ENHRY, CDR2 SYGVKD, per germline. With 6 bases clipped from V and 3 bases from J, the junction kept 5 bases outside the gene matches. DNA for the CDR3: TGTGCCATCAGCGCGGACAGGTACAATCAGCCCCAGCATTTT. Translating it yields CAISADRYNQPQHF.